The sequence of this T cell receptor (beta chain) was determined in a study of cytomegalovirus exposure and HLA in healthy donors. Broader study findings: A later analysis linked a missense DCLRE1C variant to TCR beta V- and J-gene trimming. An analysis that was carried out later associated approximately 17,000 TCR beta sequences with HLA alleles at 0.05 false discovery rate. Across donors, presence/absence analyses took sequencing depth to be roughly uniform.

It was with 60 Vbeta and 13 Jbeta primers that the PCR ran. The data were produced by immunoSEQ multiplex PCR, yet TCRdb's version contains in-frame clones alone and is incomplete. The sample has fewer than 140,000 clones; 71% are singletons. CDR3 size: 11 residues. The ends lost 5 bases at V and 3 bases at J; junction bases unmatched: 0. Germline CDR1 reads GTSNPN; CDR2 reads SVGIG (reference sequence). A word on this clone: Its antigen is still unknown.

The source of this sequence is a female donor in good health and CMV-seronegative. Sequenced sample: PBMCs. The chain combines TRBV30 with TRBJ2-5; 7 nucleotides match TRBD1. The CDR3 nucleotides are TGTGCCTGGCAGGGGGAAGAGACCCAGTACTTC. The encoded protein is CAWQGEETQYF.